The next 31 T cell receptor beta chains were all read from a single sample in a study of blood T cell repertoires in COVID-19. TCRdb's table, derived via immunoSEQ multiplex PCR, lists solely in-frame clones and lacks some. The sample comprises some 260,000 clones, about 81% of which are singletons, and roughly 4% rests with the top ten. Sequencing was done on a sample of PBMCs or T cells enriched from blood (not recorded which). All receptors derive from a man younger than 45 with acute COVID-19.

The V call is TRBV19, the J call TRBJ1-5; no firm D call. The germline V gene encodes CDR1 LNHDA and CDR2 SQIVND (reference sequence). There are 14 residues in the CDR3. V was trimmed by 8 bases and J by 3 bases, leaving 14 bases between them. For the CDR3, the DNA is TGTGCCAGTGCGCCGTACAGTATCAATCAGCCCCAGCATTTT. Translated, it gives CASAPYSINQPQHF.

V is TRBV19 and J is TRBJ1-2; D possibly corresponds to TRBD1 (5 bases). Germline V lookup: CDR1 LNHDA, CDR2 SQIVND (reference sequence). The CDR3 is made up of 15 amino acids. Trimming took 3 bases from V and 4 from J, leaving 15 bases between them. In DNA, the CDR3 is TGTGCCAGTAGTATGGGGCCAGGGCTCGTCTATGGCTACACCTTC. Protein product: CASSMGPGLVYGYTF.

The gene calls are TRBV6-6 and TRBJ1-2, with no clear D. The CDR3 sequence is 13 residues long. CDR1 and CDR2 from the germline V gene are MNHNY and SVGAGI (reference sequence). V was trimmed by 2 bases and J by 4 bases, leaving 8 bases between them. The CDR3 is CASSYREGYGYTF. In DNA form, the CDR3 reads TGTGCCAGCAGTTACAGGGAGGGCTATGGCTACACCTTC.

The genes are TRBV28 and TRBJ2-2; TRBD1 might be the D (5 bases). This CDR3 is 16 amino acids long. The V end was cut by 5 bases, the J end by 0 bases, with 13 bases between. Per germline, CDR1 MDHEN and CDR2 SYDVKM. CDR3 sequence: CASSINRFPNTGELFF. Here the CDR3 DNA reads TGTGCCAGCAGTATCAACAGGTTTCCGAACACCGGGGAGCTGTTTTTT.

V and J are TRBV7-2 and TRBJ2-3; D might be TRBD2 (5 bases). In germline, CDR1 is SGHTA, CDR2 FQGNSA. V was shortened by 5 bases and J by 9 bases, with 15 bases between the two germline ends. The CDR3 sequence is 13 residues long. The CDR3 DNA reads as TGTGCCAGCAGCCAAGAAGCTAGCTCGACGCAGTATTTT. Translating it yields CASSQEASSTQYF.

The chain is built from TRBV10-2 and TRBJ1-6; D might be TRBD1 (6 bases). Germline values: CDR1 WSHSY, CDR2 SAAADI. Trimming removed 0 bases at V and 5 bases at J, with 14 bases between. CDR3 size: 17 residues. The CDR3 DNA sequence: TGCGCCAGCAGTGAGTCGCGGACGCGACAGGATAATTCACCCCTCCACTTT. This translates into CASSESRTRQDNSPLHF.

The rearrangement links TRBV15 to TRBJ2-5; the D gene is possibly TRBD2 (5 bases). Trimming cost V 0 bases and J 5 bases, with 10 bases left between them. In germline, CDR1 is LNHNV, CDR2 YYDKDF (reference sequence). This CDR3 has 14 residues. The DNA for the CDR3 is TGTGCCACCAGCAGAGATTACGGCGGGGAGACCCAGTACTTC. It encodes CATSRDYGGETQYF.

This chain links TRBV27 with TRBJ1-2, with 7 nucleotides matching TRBD1. With V trimmed by 5 bases and J by 4 bases, 13 bases remained unmatched. The CDR3 totals 16 residues. The germline V gene encodes CDR1 MNHEY and CDR2 SMNVEV (reference sequence). In nucleotides, the CDR3 is TGTGCCAGCAGTCCATTGACTTCCGGGACAGCCTATGGCTACACCTTC. Encoded protein: CASSPLTSGTAYGYTF.

Only a few counts were recorded for this clone. V is TRBV10-3 and J is TRBJ2-1; 8 positions match TRBD2. Germline CDR1 ENHRY, CDR2 SYGVKD. J was trimmed by 7 bases and V by 4 bases; bases with no gene match: 9. The CDR3 runs to 15 residues. CDR3 nucleotides: TGTGCCATCAGTGGGGGGACTGGCGGGGGGAATGAGCAGTTCTTC. Residues: CAISGGTGGGNEQFF.

The gene calls are TRBV2 and TRBJ1-5; TRBD1 aligns across 7 bases. In germline, CDR1 is SNHLY, CDR2 FYNNEI. V trimming: 6 bases; J trimming: 6 bases; junction bases outside the gene matches: 11. The length of the CDR3 is 15 residues. This chain's CDR3 is CASRGDSGGGQPQHF. The DNA for the CDR3 is TGTGCCAGCAGGGGAGACTCAGGGGGAGGTCAGCCCCAGCATTTT.

The chain combines TRBV2 with TRBJ2-7, with 14 bases lining up with TRBD2. Germline values: CDR1 SNHLY, CDR2 FYNNEI. This CDR3 is 15 amino acids long. V dropped 6 bases and J dropped 3; count of bases not matched to a gene: 4. DNA of the CDR3: TGTGCCAGCAGCGGGACTAGCGGGAGATTCTACGAGCAGTACGTC. This translates into CASSGTSGRFYEQYV.

The chain uses TRBV4-1 and TRBJ1-1; D not certain. CDR1 and CDR2 from the germline V gene are MGHRA and YSYEKL. Trimming took off 0 bases at V and 1 base at J, with 6 bases between the two ends. This CDR3 contains 14 residues. The CDR3 DNA is TGCGCCAGCAGCCAAGAACCCAGGAACACTGAAGCTTTCTTT. Protein: CASSQEPRNTEAFF.

This chain uses TRBV9 with TRBJ2-3; D remains unclear. This CDR3 region has 14 residues. The germline V gene encodes CDR1 SGDLS and CDR2 YYNGEE. Trimming cost V 0 bases and J 3 bases, with 8 bases left between them. The CDR3 loop is CASSVDFQTDTQYF. The CDR3 bases are TGTGCCAGCAGCGTAGATTTCCAGACAGATACGCAGTATTTT.

Turning to this clone: The sample holds other DNA sequences that translate to the same CDR3. The chain recombines TRBV28 with TRBJ1-5; 8 bases match TRBD1. The V and J ends lost 6 bases and 5 bases, in that order; junction bases with no gene match: 6. Germline CDR1 reads MDHEN; CDR2 reads SYDVKM. The CDR3 sequence is 14 residues long. CDR3 DNA sequence: TGTGCCAGCAGGCCCGGACAGGGCTATCAGCCCCAGCATTTT. Protein product: CASRPGQGYQPQHF.

As concerns this clone: This sample includes further DNA sequences coding for the same CDR3. V gene TRBV24-1 combines with J gene TRBJ2-2; D is undetermined. V lost 6 bases to trimming and J lost 7 bases, with 5 bases between them. This CDR3 has 11 residues. Per the germline V gene, CDR1 is KGHDR and CDR2 is SFDVKD. The CDR3 region is CATSFNGELFF. CDR3 DNA: TGTGCCACCAGTTTCAACGGGGAGCTGTTTTTT.

The chain has TRBV18 and TRBJ1-1; the match to TRBD1 covers 7 bases. This CDR3 contains 13 residues. After removal of 8 bases from V and 5 bases from J, the junction contained 8 bases not matched to a gene. CDR1 and CDR2 (germline): KGHSH, LQKENI. The CDR3 loop is CASGGGTETEAFF. CDR3 coding DNA: TGTGCCAGCGGAGGCGGGACAGAGACTGAAGCTTTCTTT. Full variable domain (missing parts from reference TRBV18 and TRBJ1-1): NAGVMQNPRHLVRRRGQEARLRCSPMKGHSHVYWYRQLPEEGLKFMVYLQKENIIDESGMPKERFSAEFPKEGPSILRIQQVVRGDSAAYFCASGGGTETEAFFGQGTRLTVV.

V gene TRBV6-1 combines with J gene TRBJ2-2, with a tentative D call TRBD2 (7 bases). The CDR3 is 15 amino acids. V lost 1 base to trimming and J lost 7 bases, with 13 bases between them. Germline lookup yields CDR1 MNHNS and CDR2 SASEGT. The CDR3 bases are TGTGCCAGCAGTGAAGAGGCGGGGGCTAGCGGGGAGCTGTTTTTT. It specifies CASSEEAGASGELFF.

This clone was counted ten times or more. The chain links TRBV7-2 to TRBJ2-3; a possible D gene is TRBD1 (5 bases). Germline loops: CDR1 SGHTA, CDR2 FQGNSA. The germline V and J ends were trimmed by 4 bases and 4 bases, with 12 bases remaining between them. The CDR3 extends over 14 amino acids. CDR3 bases: TGTGCCAGCAGCTCCCAGGGCTACTCAGATACGCAGTATTTT. It translates to CASSSQGYSDTQYF.

V gene TRBV7-8 combines with J gene TRBJ2-1; TRBD2 might be the D (5 bases). The CDR3 consists of 17 residues. Trimming shortened V by 2 bases and J by 0 bases, and 14 bases separated the two germline ends. The germline CDR1 and CDR2 sequences are SGHVS and FQNEAQ. This CDR3 is CASSLYSADSSYNEQFF. CDR3 nucleotide sequence: TGTGCCAGCAGCTTATACTCCGCGGACTCCTCCTACAATGAGCAGTTCTTC. Variable domain in full (rest from reference TRBV7-8 and TRBJ2-1): GAGVSQSPRYKVAKRGQDVALRCDPISGHVSLFWYQQALGQGPEFLTYFQNEAQLDKSGLPSDRFFAERPEGSVSTLKIQRTQQEDSAVYLCASSLYSADSSYNEQFFGPGTRLTVL.

The rearrangement joins TRBV7-3 to TRBJ2-1; 7 bases fit TRBD2. This CDR3 has 14 residues. Losses at the gene ends were 1 base for V and 8 bases for J; bases not matched to a gene: 5. Germline CDR1 SGHTA, CDR2 FQGTGA. CDR3 residues: CASSLRLAVDEQFF. CDR3 sequence (DNA): TGTGCCAGCAGCTTAAGACTAGCAGTCGATGAGCAGTTCTTC.

This clone showed up just a few times. The chain uses TRBV21-1 and TRBJ2-2; the D call TRBD2 from the table was never checked on the DNA. TRBV21-1 is annotated as a pseudogene. The CDR3 is 15 residues long. The CDR3 sequence is CASSASGGPTGELFF. DNA for the CDR3: TGTGCCAGCAGTGCTAGCGGGGGCCCTACCGGGGAGCTGTTTTTT.

The CDR3 spells CASRHPGQGYNEQFF. As DNA, the CDR3 is TGTGCCAGCAGACATCCGGGACAGGGATACAATGAGCAGTTCTTC. This chain joins TRBV6-5 and TRBJ2-1; 9 positions agree with TRBD1. J was trimmed by 4 bases and V by 6 bases; bases with no gene match: 7. Germline CDR1 and CDR2: MNHEY and SVGAGI. The CDR3 contains 15 residues.

The chain combines TRBV9 with TRBJ1-2; 8 bases map to TRBD1. V was pared by 7 bases and J by 2 bases, with 13 bases of the junction left unmatched. The CDR3 is 16 amino acids. The V gene's germline CDR1 is SGDLS and CDR2 YYNGEE. CDR3: CASQDLERQGNYGYTF. The CDR3 DNA is TGTGCCAGCCAAGACCTAGAGAGACAGGGGAACTATGGCTACACCTTC.

The chain is built from TRBV11-3 and TRBJ1-3, with D perhaps TRBD1 (5 bases). Trimming took off 1 base at V and 0 bases at J, with 7 bases between the two ends. There are 15 residues in the CDR3. Per the germline V gene, CDR1 is SGHNT and CDR2 is YENEEA. CDR3 sequence reads: CASSLAGGSGNTIYF. CDR3 coding DNA: TGTGCCAGCAGCTTAGCGGGGGGCTCTGGAAACACCATATATTTT.

CDR3 in amino acids: CASNKGIGNEKLFF. CDR3 DNA: TGTGCCAGCAACAAGGGGATTGGAAATGAAAAACTGTTTTTT. The J gene is TRBJ1-4, the V gene TRBV19; D is perhaps TRBD1 (5 bases). The CDR3 runs 14 residues. Germline CDR1 and CDR2: LNHDA and SQIVND (reference sequence). V lost 9 bases and J 5 bases, leaving 16 bases between the germline ends. The complete variable domain, with remaining parts taken from reference TRBV19 and TRBJ1-4, reads DGGITQSPKYLFRKEGQNVTLSCEQNLNHDAMYWYRQDPGQGLRLIYYSQIVNDFQKGDIAEGYSVSREKKESFPLTVTSAQKNPTAFYLCASNKGIGNEKLFFGSGTQLSVL.

This chain connects TRBV10-2 to TRBJ1-6, with a possible D match to TRBD1 (6 bases). CDR1 and CDR2 (germline): WSHSY, SAAADI. V was clipped by 3 bases and J by 7 bases, with 19 bases between them. The CDR3 runs to 17 residues. CDR3 loop: CASSEVTRGHTNSPLHF. In DNA form, the CDR3 reads TGCGCCAGCAGTGAAGTAACCAGGGGCCATACAAATTCACCCCTCCACTTT.

The DNA of the CDR3 is TGTGCCAGCAGCCCCCAAGCCTCACCCCTCCACTTT. Encoded protein: CASSPQASPLHF. The rearrangement uses TRBV6-2 or TRBV6-3 and TRBJ1-6; D uncertain. CDR3 length equals 12 residues. Trimming cost V 6 bases and J 10 bases, with 10 bases left between them. Germline CDR1 MNHEY, CDR2 SVGEGT.

The sample holds one count of this clone. The V and J genes are TRBV2 and TRBJ1-2, with D perhaps TRBD1 (6 bases). Germline V gives CDR1 SNHLY, CDR2 FYNNEI. The germline V and J ends were trimmed by 7 bases and 8 bases, with 17 bases remaining between them. The CDR3 is 13 amino acids. For the CDR3, the DNA is TGTGCCAGCACTGTCGTCTCAGGGGAGGGCTACACCTTC. It encodes CASTVVSGEGYTF. The full variable domain, in which reference TRBV2 and TRBJ1-2 provide the parts outside the CDR3, is EPEVTQTPSHQVTQMGQEVILRCVPISNHLYFYWYRQILGQKVEFLVSFYNNEISEKSEIFDDQFSVERPDGSNFTLKIRSTKLEDSAMYFCASTVVSGEGYTFGSGTRLTVV.

On this clone itself: The junction shows a germline mismatch at one end, possibly a read error. The chain links TRBV5-1 to TRBJ1-1; D call uncertain. The CDR3 contains 13 residues. Germline V gene sequence: CDR1 SGHRS, CDR2 YFSETQ. As DNA, the CDR3 is TGTGCCAGCAGCTTGTCCACTAACACTGAAGCTTTCTTT. Protein sequence: CASSLSTNTEAFF.

This clone was detected a few times. The chain couples TRBV4-1 to TRBJ2-2; no clear D gene. The germline V gene has CDR1 MGHRA and CDR2 YSYEKL. The germline V and J ends were trimmed by 6 bases and 5 bases, with 4 bases remaining between them. The CDR3 is 11 amino acids. The CDR3 here is CASSITGELFF. Here the CDR3 DNA reads TGCGCCAGCAGTATAACCGGGGAGCTGTTTTTT.

A single count supports this clone. The CDR3 nucleotides are TGTGCCAGCAGTCAGCAGGGCTATCAGCCCCAGCATTTT. Translating gives CASSQQGYQPQHF. The V gene is TRBV6-5, the J gene TRBJ1-5; TRBD1 is a possible D gene (5 bases). CDR3 length equals 13 residues. From germline, CDR1 is MNHEY and CDR2 SVGAGI. V gave up 5 bases and J gave up 5 bases, with 10 bases separating them.